These 20 T cell receptor beta chains share one sample of origin, sequenced in a study of blood T cells in healthy people across ages. The second PCR ran about 6 to 12 cycles with a sample-barcoded 5' primer and J-beta primers. TCRdb reanalysed the 5' RACE reads using MiXCR and keeps one entry per CDR3 protein. The sample carries 500,000 to 650,000 distinct CDR3 sequences, about 27% recorded once. This same sample was also part of a study on T cells of mothers and their children.

Sequenced: blood. The receptors come from a boy younger than 10 in good health.

This clonotype was recorded a few times. The genes are TRBV6-5 and TRBJ2-5; D is unclear. The germline CDR1 and CDR2 sequences are MNHEY and SVGAGI. This CDR3 spans 14 amino acids. With 5 bases removed from V and 2 bases from J, the gap between germline ends came to 12 bases. CDR3 amino acids: CASSPPLSQETQYF. The CDR3 DNA sequence: TGTGCCAGCAGTCCCCCCCTTTCACAAGAGACCCAGTACTTC.

V is TRBV6-1 and J is TRBJ1-4; D unresolved. CDR3 length equals 17 residues. Germline V gene sequence: CDR1 MNHNS, CDR2 SASEGT. V lost 5 bases and J 10 bases, leaving 26 bases between the germline ends. CDR3 nucleotides: TGTGCCAGCAGTAGCTACCAAACCGGGTCCCGGCTGGGAAAACTGTTTTTT. Protein: CASSSYQTGSRLGKLFF.

The chain recombines TRBV10-3 with TRBJ2-5; 9 bases line up with TRBD1. V trimming: 6 bases; J trimming: 3 bases; junction bases outside the gene matches: 5. This CDR3 region has 14 residues. Germline CDR1 reads ENHRY; CDR2 reads SYGVKD. The CDR3 reads CAISGTGTKETQYF. DNA for the CDR3: TGTGCCATCAGCGGGACAGGGACGAAAGAGACCCAGTACTTC.

This clonotype has more than one count but fewer than ten. The chain recombines TRBV30 with TRBJ2-7, with 9 positions matching TRBD1. Germline V lookup: CDR1 GTSNPN, CDR2 SVGIG (reference sequence). The CDR3 totals 13 residues. V dropped 3 bases and J dropped 6; count of bases not matched to a gene: 6. This chain's CDR3 is CAWSRTGVSEQYF. The CDR3 DNA is TGTGCCTGGAGCCGGACAGGGGTCTCCGAGCAGTACTTC.

CDR3 amino acids: CSAGLAGGHYNEQFF. The CDR3 coding sequence is TGCAGTGCAGGGCTAGCGGGAGGGCATTACAATGAGCAGTTCTTC. V gene TRBV20-1 combines with J gene TRBJ2-1; 12 nucleotides align to TRBD2. J gave up 4 bases and V 6 bases, and 7 bases lay outside the gene matches. The CDR3 consists of 15 residues. Germline assignment: CDR1 DFQATT and CDR2 SNEGSKA (reference sequence).

The chain combines TRBV9 with TRBJ1-2; 8 bases map to TRBD1. From germline, CDR1 is SGDLS and CDR2 YYNGEE. Trimming cost V 3 bases and J 1 base; bases outside gene matches: 5. The CDR3 loop spans 15 amino acids. CDR3 DNA: TGTGCCAGCAGCGCAACTACAGGGGGTAACTATGGCTACACCTTC. Translating gives CASSATTGGNYGYTF.

This clonotype was counted a few times. V and J are TRBV4-2 and TRBJ2-7; D is unresolved. The CDR3 is made up of 13 amino acids. Trimming removed 1 base at V and 2 bases at J, with 6 bases between. Germline V CDR1 and CDR2: LGHNA, YNFKEQ. This chain's CDR3 is CASSQVGTYEQYF. The DNA of the CDR3 is TGTGCCAGCAGCCAAGTAGGGACCTACGAGCAGTACTTC.

The chain uses TRBV29-1 and TRBJ2-7, with a weak D call TRBD2 (5 bases). Germline CDR1 and CDR2: SQVTM and ANQGSEA. This CDR3 has 12 residues. Trimming removed 4 bases at V and 5 bases at J, with 12 bases between. The DNA of the CDR3 is TGCAGCGTTGTTGGAGGCAGAGACGAGCAGTACTTC. Protein: CSVVGGRDEQYF.

The chain combines TRBV6-2 or TRBV6-3 with TRBJ2-5; 7 nucleotides agree with TRBD2. The germline CDR1 and CDR2 sequences are MNHEY and SVGEGT. This CDR3 spans 18 amino acids. V shed 2 bases, J shed 4 bases, and the junction held 16 bases outside the gene matches. CDR3 residues: CASSYPEYRRTSGETQYF. The CDR3 DNA reads as TGTGCCAGCAGTTACCCCGAGTATAGGAGGACTAGTGGAGAGACCCAGTACTTC.

In this sample, this clonotype turned up once. The chain recombines TRBV2 with TRBJ2-3, with D perhaps TRBD2 (6 bases). The ends were cut back, 6 bases at V and 6 bases at J, with 16 bases in the middle. The CDR3 totals 14 residues. Germline V gene data show CDR1 as SNHLY and CDR2 as FYNNEI. The CDR3 loop is CASRDGTVADTQYF. The CDR3 DNA sequence: TGTGCCAGCAGAGACGGGACTGTCGCGGATACGCAGTATTTT. Filled out from reference TRBV2 and TRBJ2-3, the complete variable domain reads EPEVTQTPSHQVTQMGQEVILRCVPISNHLYFYWYRQILGQKVEFLVSFYNNEISEKSEIFDDQFSVERPDGSNFTLKIRSTKLEDSAMYFCASRDGTVADTQYFGPGTRLTVL.

This clonotype showed up just a few times. The chain links TRBV19 to TRBJ1-1; 8 nucleotides agree with TRBD1. V lost 3 bases and J lost 12; bases outside the gene matches: 6. This CDR3 comprises 12 residues. Germline V gene sequence: CDR1 LNHDA, CDR2 SQIVND (reference sequence). The CDR3 nucleotides are TGTGCCAGTAGTATCATTCAGGGGGCTTCTTTCTTT. It is translated as CASSIIQGASFF.

This clonotype was observed once. The genes are TRBV7-9 and TRBJ2-3; D is undetermined. Germline CDR1 is SEHNR and CDR2 is FQNEAQ (reference sequence). The CDR3 spans 15 residues. Deletions cut 1 base from V and 9 bases from J, with 17 bases between. CDR3 protein: CASSLDRMTGWTQYF. In DNA form, the CDR3 reads TGTGCCAGCAGCTTAGACCGGATGACTGGCTGGACGCAGTATTTT.

This clonotype was observed a few times. J is TRBJ2-7 and V is TRBV18, with unresolved D. V dropped 0 bases and J dropped 3 bases, with 6 bases sitting between them. The germline gives CDR1 KGHSH, CDR2 LQKENI. The length of the CDR3 is 13 residues. The DNA of the CDR3 is TGTGCCAGCTCACCACCTGACCTCTACGAGCAGTACTTC. This translates into CASSPPDLYEQYF.

The chain is built from TRBV14 and TRBJ2-3; D might be TRBD1 (5 bases). The V gene's germline CDR1 is SGHDN and CDR2 FVKESK. V lost 1 base to trimming and J lost 0 bases, with 11 bases between them. CDR3 length: 16 residues. DNA of the CDR3: TGTGCCAGCAGCCAAGCCCCAGGGCGAAGCACAGATACGCAGTATTTT. This translates into CASSQAPGRSTDTQYF. Variable domain in full (rest from reference TRBV14 and TRBJ2-3): EAGVTQFPSHSVIEKGQTVTLRCDPISGHDNLYWYRRVMGKEIKFLLHFVKESKQDESGMPNNRFLAERTGGTYSTLKVQPAELEDSGVYFCASSQAPGRSTDTQYFGPGTRLTVL.

This clonotype was seen more than once but under ten times. The chain combines TRBV19 with TRBJ1-2; no clear D. There are 12 residues in the CDR3. V was pared by 5 bases and J by 5 bases, with 9 bases between. The germline CDR1 and CDR2 sequences are LNHDA and SQIVND (reference sequence). The CDR3 loop is CASSPGYYGYTF. The CDR3 DNA follows: TGTGCCAGTAGTCCCGGGTATTATGGCTACACCTTC. The whole variable domain, remainder taken from reference TRBV19 and TRBJ1-2, is DGGITQSPKYLFRKEGQNVTLSCEQNLNHDAMYWYRQDPGQGLRLIYYSQIVNDFQKGDIAEGYSVSREKKESFPLTVTSAQKNPTAFYLCASSPGYYGYTFGSGTRLTVV.

In this sample, this clonotype turned up a few times. The chain combines TRBV5-1 with TRBJ2-7; 9 bases are a match to TRBD1. This CDR3 spans 15 amino acids. V shed 0 bases, J shed 6 bases, and the junction held 7 bases outside the gene matches. Germline CDR1 and CDR2: SGHRS and YFSETQ. CDR3 amino acids: CASSLVSGQGSEQYF. CDR3 in DNA: TGCGCCAGCAGCTTGGTTTCGGGACAGGGCTCCGAGCAGTACTTC.

This clonotype was picked up a small number of times. The chain employs TRBV5-1 and TRBJ2-7, with D perhaps being TRBD1 or TRBD2 (5 bases each). Germline values: CDR1 SGHRS, CDR2 YFSETQ. V lost 4 bases and J lost 7, with 18 bases in between. The CDR3 is made up of 14 amino acids. The CDR3 loop is CASSPGTTWDEQYF. The CDR3 bases are TGCGCCAGCAGCCCGGGGACCACTTGGGATGAGCAGTACTTC.

This rearrangement joins TRBV10-3 to TRBJ2-1; 9 bases align to TRBD2. This CDR3 spans 18 amino acids. CDR1 and CDR2 (germline): ENHRY, SYGVKD. Trimming removed 0 bases from V and 3 bases from J; junction bases left unmatched: 9. CDR3 residues: CAISESMMAGGDYNEQFF. The CDR3 nucleotides are TGTGCCATCAGTGAGTCGATGATGGCGGGAGGGGACTACAATGAGCAGTTCTTC.

This clonotype was counted between two and nine times. The chain uses TRBV6-5 and TRBJ2-6, with D perhaps being TRBD1 or TRBD2 (6 bases each). Germline CDR1 MNHEY, CDR2 SVGAGI. The V gene lost 8 bases and the J gene lost 4 bases, with 9 bases spanning the gap. The CDR3 has 13 residues. CDR3 sequence reads: CASRGHGANVLTF. The CDR3 nucleotides read TGTGCCAGCCGGGGGCACGGGGCCAACGTCCTGACTTTC.

The J gene is TRBJ2-1, the V gene TRBV4-1; no clear D gene. V was clipped by 3 bases and J by 6 bases, with 12 bases between them. CDR3 length: 14 residues. The germline V gene encodes CDR1 MGHRA and CDR2 YSYEKL. The CDR3 sequence: CASSQQAVINEQFF. In DNA form, the CDR3 reads TGCGCCAGCAGCCAGCAGGCAGTCATCAATGAGCAGTTCTTC.